This is a list of T cell receptor beta chains from one sample in a study of cytomegalovirus exposure and HLA in healthy donors. TCRdb's copy holds only in-frame clones and misses some; the assay was immunoSEQ multiplex PCR. The repertoire consists of some 150,000 clones, with around 84% occurring once and the leading ten covering more than 2%. The sequenced sample was PBMCs. These receptors were obtained from a boy younger than 10 in good health and CMV-seronegative. Both conserved end residues are part of each CDR3. Fields, in order: J gene, clone size, V gene, D gene, CDR3 protein, CDR3 DNA. D genes are given only for firm matches. Only part of the rows carry a size: once, few, many, or a class if the clone is expanded.

TRBJ2-7	NA	TRBV25-1	NA	CASSQVDEQYF	TGTGCCAGCAGTCAAGTAGACGAGCAGTACTTC
TRBJ1-1	NA	TRBV18	NA	CASSSTGSTEAFF	TGTGCCAGCTCATCTACCGGGAGCACTGAAGCTTTCTTT
TRBJ2-5	once	TRBV4-1	TRBD2	CASSQEGLVLETQYF	TGCGCCAGCAGCCAAGAAGGACTAGTATTGGAGACCCAGTACTTC
TRBJ2-6	NA	TRBV7-8	NA	CASSRTALSGANVLTF	TGTGCCAGCAGCCGGACAGCCCTCTCTGGGGCCAACGTCCTGACTTTC
TRBJ2-2	NA	TRBV7-6	NA	CASSFGPQGETGELFF	TGTGCCAGCAGCTTCGGACCACAGGGAGAGACCGGGGAGCTGTTTTTT
TRBJ1-1	NA	TRBV13	NA	CASSLRRQMNTEAFF	TGTGCCAGCAGCTTACGGCGACAGATGAACACTGAAGCTTTCTTT
TRBJ1-4	few	TRBV4-1	TRBD1	CASSPQTGTGNEKLFF	TGCGCCAGCAGCCCACAGACTGGGACAGGGAATGAAAAACTGTTTTTT
TRBJ2-2	NA	TRBV5-4	NA	CASSEDGITLVELFF	TGTGCCAGCAGCGAGGACGGGATTACATTGGTGGAGCTGTTTTTT
TRBJ1-5	NA	TRBV5-6	NA	CASSSGGGRFQPQHF	TGTGCCAGCAGCTCCGGGGGGGGGCGCTTCCAGCCCCAGCATTTT
TRBJ2-7	NA	TRBV28	NA	CASSLFVRSPYEQYF	TGTGCCAGCAGTTTATTCGTCCGGAGTCCCTACGAGCAGTACTTC
TRBJ2-1	NA	TRBV28	TRBD2	CASSFTRLAGRYEQFF	TGTGCCAGCAGTTTTACAAGACTAGCGGGACGGTATGAGCAGTTCTTC
TRBJ2-7	NA	TRBV27	TRBD2	CASTPWAGESYEQYF	TGTGCCAGCACCCCTTGGGCGGGGGAGTCCTACGAGCAGTACTTC
TRBJ2-2	NA	TRBV18	TRBD1	CASSPGTGLVSGELFF	TGTGCCAGCTCACCCGGGACAGGGCTTGTCTCCGGGGAGCTGTTTTTT
TRBJ1-1	once	TRBV19	NA	CASTRGGGPLEAFF	TGTGCCAGCACTAGGGGGGGCGGTCCGCTTGAAGCTTTCTTT
TRBJ2-7	few	TRBV7-6	NA	CASSVGTYRTYEQYF	TGTGCCAGCAGCGTAGGGACTTACCGGACCTACGAGCAGTACTTC
TRBJ2-5	NA	TRBV5-4	NA	CASRRFSTEGTQYF	TGTGCCAGCAGGCGTTTCTCGACAGAAGGGACCCAGTACTTC
TRBJ1-1	NA	TRBV6-5	TRBD1	CASLGRQGGVAFF	TGTGCCAGCCTGGGGAGACAGGGGGGGGTCGCTTTCTTT
TRBJ1-1	NA	TRBV2	NA	CASSDRLGVEAFF	TGTGCCAGCAGCGACAGACTCGGAGTTGAAGCTTTCTTT
TRBJ2-1	NA	TRBV7-9	TRBD2	CASSKLRTSGSYNEQFF	TGTGCCAGCAGTAAATTAAGGACTAGCGGGAGTTACAATGAGCAGTTCTTC
TRBJ1-6	NA	TRBV6-6	NA	CASSYSQDNSPLHF	TGTGCCAGCAGTTACTCACAGGATAATTCACCCCTCCACTTT
TRBJ2-3	few	TRBV15	TRBD2	CATSRVKASGSADTQYF	TGTGCCACCAGCAGGGTTAAGGCTAGCGGGAGCGCAGATACGCAGTATTTT
TRBJ2-5	NA	TRBV5-6	TRBD1	CASSLGTGAVETQYF	TGTGCCAGCAGCTTGGGGACAGGGGCTGTGGAGACCCAGTACTTC
TRBJ2-7	NA	TRBV28	NA	CASSLTGGSYEQYF	TGTGCCAGCAGTTTGACTGGCGGATCCTACGAGCAGTACTTC
TRBJ2-7	few	TRBV18	NA	CASSPPGREFYEQYF	TGTGCCAGCTCACCACCGGGCCGGGAGTTCTACGAGCAGTACTTC
TRBJ2-7	once	TRBV7-3	TRBD1	CASSQAGTGYEQYF	TGTGCCAGCAGCCAAGCCGGGACAGGATACGAGCAGTACTTC
TRBJ1-1	NA	TRBV7-2	NA	CASSPSGGAGGTEAFF	TGTGCCAGCAGCCCCAGTGGGGGGGCGGGGGGGACTGAAGCTTTCTTT
TRBJ1-6	NA	TRBV13	NA	CASSGGVGQGLTPLHF	TGTGCCAGCAGCGGAGGCGTGGGGCAGGGGTTAACACCCCTCCACTTT
TRBJ1-2	NA	TRBV6-5	TRBD1	CASKPKYRGTYGYTF	TGTGCCAGCAAACCGAAGTACAGGGGGACCTATGGCTACACCTTC
TRBJ2-3	NA	TRBV5-6	TRBD2	CASSQTSVVPQNTDTQYF	TGTGCCAGCAGCCAAACTAGCGTTGTCCCCCAAAACACAGATACGCAGTATTTT
TRBJ2-7	NA	TRBV6-5	TRBD1	CASSRGQGSYEQYF	TGTGCCAGCAGCCGAGGACAGGGGTCCTACGAGCAGTACTTC
TRBJ2-2	NA	TRBV6-6	NA	CASSYWAGAVGELFF	TGTGCCAGCAGTTATTGGGCAGGGGCCGTCGGGGAGCTGTTTTTT
TRBJ2-7	NA	TRBV5-1	TRBD2	CASRYGLAAYEQYF	TGCGCCAGCAGATATGGGCTAGCGGCATACGAGCAGTACTTC
TRBJ2-6	NA	TRBV27	NA	CATQRRGSGANVLTF	TGTGCCACCCAGCGACGGGGCTCTGGGGCCAACGTCCTGACTTTC
TRBJ2-5	NA	TRBV7-8	NA	CASSLNSWTAVQETQYF	TGTGCCAGCAGCTTAAACTCTTGGACAGCCGTCCAAGAGACCCAGTACTTC
TRBJ1-1	NA	TRBV6-1	TRBD1	CASSEMGQGRTEAFF	TGTGCCAGCAGTGAAATGGGACAGGGGCGGACTGAAGCTTTCTTT
TRBJ2-1	NA	TRBV4-2	TRBD2	CASSRDYLYNEQFF	TGTGCCAGCAGCCGGGACTATCTGTACAATGAGCAGTTCTTC